This T cell receptor (beta chain) was recovered during a study of human T cells and chemical hapten exposure. Study information: Alopecia areata, totalis or universalis affected patients, mainly female. Notes on the study in general: PT1 expanded TCR counts and patch test score correlated positively.

In the authors' methods: Between about 20,000 and 750,000 TCRs appeared in each sample, and the median stood at about 93,000. TCRdb redid the calling of the RACE reads with MiXCR, one entry per CDR3 protein. The V and J calls, along with clone size, are taken from TCRdb and not from the paper's own processing. The top ten hold roughly 1.4% of the sample, which has 70,000 or so distinct CDR3 sequences, 11% seen once. V was pared by 7 bases and J by 0 bases, with 9 bases between. The CDR3 runs 13 residues. Germline V gene lookup returns CDR1 MNHNY and CDR2 SVGAGI (reference sequence). The time point was: patch test 3, about 24 weeks after DPC sensitization. Specified treatment: therapeutic diphenylcyclopropenone sensitization with weekly scalp DPC. Every donor had alopecia and was 18 to 70 years old; all were suitable for DPC. This clonotype has at least ten counts. No antigen is known for it.

The sequence was obtained from a woman between 50 and 59 years old with alopecia areata. Some clones in this sample may be carry-over from other donors' samples. The chain combines TRBV6-6 with TRBJ1-1; D is unclear. The sample here was whole blood, taken in connection with sensitization to the hapten diphenylcyclopropenone (DPC). CDR3 residues: CASTQRLNTEAFF. The CDR3 DNA is TGTGCCAGCACCCAACGTCTGAACACTGAAGCTTTCTTT.